This is a list of T cell receptor beta chains from one sample in a study of CXCR3-negative and CXCR3-positive naive CD8 T cells. TCRdb re-called the 5' RACE reads and catalogs CDR3 proteins one per entry, DNA excluded. The repertoire table contains roughly 5,400 distinct CDR3 sequences. The material sequenced was naive CXCR3+ CD8+ T cells from blood. These receptor sequences come from a human donor in good health. Some clones in this sample may be carry-over from other donors' samples. Both conserved end residues are part of each CDR3. Not all rows give a size; the values are once, few, many and, for expanded clones, a class.

.	TRBV7-3	TRBJ2-1	CASSLGTSGTNEQFF
.	TRBV7-2	TRBJ1-1	CASSSTGGEAFF
.	TRBV6-2/TRBV6-3	TRBJ1-5	CASSYAGGRSDQPQHF
.	TRBV20-1	TRBJ1-2	CSARDRGHNYGYTF
.	TRBV5-4	TRBJ2-7	CASSAAPGQYNEQYF
.	TRBV6-1	TRBJ2-7	CASSEIGYEQYF
.	TRBV3-1	TRBJ2-1	CASSHGSGEQFF
.	TRBV12-3/TRBV12-4	TRBJ2-3	CASSLRVTDTQYF
medium-sized	TRBV7-9	TRBJ2-7	CASSSPRGQGYSYEQYF
.	TRBV5-1	TRBJ2-3	CASSSNPDISGAERADTQYF
.	TRBV6-5	TRBJ2-5	CASSYGGFQETQYF
medium-sized	TRBV4-3	TRBJ2-5	CASSQDHDRGSETQYF
medium-sized	TRBV20-1	TRBJ2-2	CSARDRSGILPGELFF
.	TRBV25-1	TRBJ2-7	CASSASTGQSNEQYF
.	TRBV4-3	TRBJ2-1	CASRQPSSAGSSYNEQFF
medium-sized	TRBV12-3/TRBV12-4	TRBJ2-7	CASSFGGPYEQYF
.	TRBV6-6	TRBJ2-1	CASSHDQSSYNEQFF
medium-sized	TRBV27	TRBJ1-6	CASGGQPRGSPLHF
medium-sized	TRBV12-3/TRBV12-4	TRBJ2-3	CASRQGSNTDTQYF
.	TRBV7-8	TRBJ1-4	CASSPPRRYRDEKLFF
.	TRBV10-3	TRBJ1-2	CAISDQGLYGYTF
.	TRBV6-2/TRBV6-3	TRBJ2-5	CASRSPGLAETQYF
medium-sized	TRBV20-1	TRBJ2-7	CSAPVSVGSYEQYF
medium-sized	TRBV4-3	TRBJ1-2	CASSQGQGWGYTF
medium-sized	TRBV5-5	TRBJ2-7	CASSWDLRAYEQYF
medium-sized	TRBV2	TRBJ2-3	CASSETFSWTDSTDTQYF
.	TRBV29-1	TRBJ1-2	CSVEADRGLLFGNYGYTF
medium-sized	TRBV29-1	TRBJ2-2	CSAATGHTGELFF
medium-sized	TRBV29-1	TRBJ1-1	CSVVDWGQGGTEAFF
medium-sized	TRBV19	TRBJ1-1	CASSIMSLNTEAFF
medium-sized	TRBV5-1	TRBJ2-5	CASKLAGIKETQYF
.	TRBV12-3/TRBV12-4	TRBJ2-1	CATQTTAGTHVQFF
.	TRBV20-1	TRBJ2-1	CSAVGIDSYNEQFF
.	TRBV2	TRBJ2-1	CASTPSIGSYNEQFF
.	TRBV6-5	TRBJ1-1	CASSYLDGATEAFF